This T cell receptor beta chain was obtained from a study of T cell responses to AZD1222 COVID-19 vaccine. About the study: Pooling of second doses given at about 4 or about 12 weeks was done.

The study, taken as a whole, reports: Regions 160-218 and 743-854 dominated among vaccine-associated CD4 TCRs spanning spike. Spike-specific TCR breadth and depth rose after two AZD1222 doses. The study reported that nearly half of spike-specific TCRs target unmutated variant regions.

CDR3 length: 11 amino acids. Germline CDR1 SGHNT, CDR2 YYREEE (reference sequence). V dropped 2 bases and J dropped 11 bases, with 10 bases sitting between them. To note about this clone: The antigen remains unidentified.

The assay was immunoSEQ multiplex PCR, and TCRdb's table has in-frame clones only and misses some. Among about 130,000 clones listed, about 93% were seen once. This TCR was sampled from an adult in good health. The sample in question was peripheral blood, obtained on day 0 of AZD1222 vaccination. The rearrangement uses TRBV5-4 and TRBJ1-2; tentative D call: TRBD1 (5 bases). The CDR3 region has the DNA TGTGCCAGCAGCTTTGGGACCTTTTACACCTTC. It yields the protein CASSFGTFYTF. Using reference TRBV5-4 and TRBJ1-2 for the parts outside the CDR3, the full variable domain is ETGVTQSPTHLIKTRGQQVTLRCSSQSGHNTVSWYQQALGQGPQFIFQYYREEENGRGNFPPRFSGLQFPNYSSELNVNALELDDSALYLCASSFGTFYTFGSGTRLTVV.